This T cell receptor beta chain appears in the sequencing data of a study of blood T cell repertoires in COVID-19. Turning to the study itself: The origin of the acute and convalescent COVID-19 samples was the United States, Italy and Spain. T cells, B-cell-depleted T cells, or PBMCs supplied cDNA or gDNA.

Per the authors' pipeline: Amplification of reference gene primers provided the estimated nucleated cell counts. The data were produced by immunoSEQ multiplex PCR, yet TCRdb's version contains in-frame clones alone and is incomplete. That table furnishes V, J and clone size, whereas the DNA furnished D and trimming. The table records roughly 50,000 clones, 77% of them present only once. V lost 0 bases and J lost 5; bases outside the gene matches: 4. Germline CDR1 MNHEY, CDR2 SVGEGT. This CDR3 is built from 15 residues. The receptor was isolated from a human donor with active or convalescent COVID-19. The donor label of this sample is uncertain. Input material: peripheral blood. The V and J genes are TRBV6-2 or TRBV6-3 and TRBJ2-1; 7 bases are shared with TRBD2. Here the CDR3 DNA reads TGTGCCAGCAGTTACTCATTAGCGGGCCACAATGAGCAGTTCTTC. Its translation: CASSYSLAGHNEQFF.